The following is a TCR beta chain sequence with its context. Its antigen is unidentified. TCRdb's copy holds only in-frame clones and misses some; the assay was immunoSEQ multiplex PCR. The sample has over a million clones; approximately 80% are singletons. The data derive from a study of shared clonotypes between healthy human individuals. Study information: Aged 18 to 49, the donors were a couple of women and a few men. Per-donor plates numbered three CD4 naive, three CD4 memory, two CD8 naive and one CD8 memory. Study-wide results and limits: The sole specimen, blood, was sampled, and tissue repertoires likely differ.

This CDR3 region has 16 residues. Germline lookup yields CDR1 MNHNS and CDR2 SASEGT. V was cut by 3 bases and J by 5 bases, with 18 bases left in between. Investigators divided CD4+ cells into CD45RA+ naive and CD45RA-negative memory subsets. Source material: memory CD4+ T cells from PBMCs. Subset meaning: CD45RA-negative fraction. The TCR comes from a man between 18 and 35 years old in good health. Some clones in this sample may be carry-over from other donors' samples. The genes are TRBV6-1 and TRBJ2-3; no clear D gene. The CDR3 loop is CASSEVQPSLGDTQYF. In DNA form, the CDR3 reads TGTGCCAGCAGTGAGGTCCAGCCCAGCCTGGGAGATACGCAGTATTTT.